This TCR beta chain was recovered during a study of blood T cell repertoires in COVID-19. About the study: Specimens from acute and convalescent COVID-19 originated in the United States, Italy and Spain. Sources were T cells, B-cell-depleted T cells, or PBMCs; the material itself was cDNA or gDNA.

Looked up from germline, CDR1 is SEHNR and CDR2 is FQNEAQ (reference sequence). The CDR3 consists of 15 residues. Unmatched junction bases numbered 1, after V lost 1 base and J lost 3 bases. Authors' methods: The authors estimated nucleated cell counts from reference gene primer amplification. TCRdb keeps only in-frame clones here, not all; method: immunoSEQ multiplex PCR. V and J calls and clone size come straight from that table; D and trimming were deduced from the DNA. The table records around 200,000 clones, about 85% of them present only once. Material: peripheral blood. The gene calls are TRBV7-9 and TRBJ1-5; 9 bases agree with TRBD1. The clonotype was recovered from a woman between 18 and 29 years old who had recovered from COVID-19. The CDR3: CASSLGDRVNQPQHF. DNA of the CDR3: TGTGCCAGCAGCTTAGGGGACAGGGTCAATCAGCCCCAGCATTTT.